This T cell receptor (beta chain) emerged from a study of T cell repertoires in ileal Crohn's disease. Study at large: Every patient was operated on for stricturing (about 60%) or penetrating (39%) complications. From the surgical specimen's inflamed ileum, biopsies were taken as M0.

Time point described: inflamed ileum from the surgical specimen. Sequenced by immunoSEQ multiplex PCR; TCRdb stores in-frame clones only, minus some. Found here are about 17,000 clones, approximately 80% of them singletons; the top ten hold about 4%. To note about this clone: Its antigen is unidentified.

General study points: Mucosal expansions were suggested to be mainly CD8 T cells.

This CDR3 comprises 14 residues. V was pared by 2 bases and J by 5 bases, with 5 bases of the junction left unmatched. CDR1 SGHRS and CDR2 YFSETQ come from the germline V gene. The origin of this receptor is an adult with Crohn's disease. The V call is TRBV5-1, the J call TRBJ1-1; 8 bases are a match to TRBD1. The source material was ileal tissue. The CDR3 sequence is CASSLSGGETEAFF. The CDR3, as DNA: TGCGCCAGCAGCTTATCAGGGGGCGAGACTGAAGCTTTCTTT. The full variable domain, with the rest looked up from reference TRBV5-1 and TRBJ1-1, is KAGVTQTPRYLIKTRGQQVTLSCSPISGHRSVSWYQQTPGQGLQFLFEYFSETQRNKGNFPGRFSGRQFSNSRSEMNVSTLELGDSALYLCASSLSGGETEAFFGQGTRLTVV.